This entry lists 5 T cell receptor beta chains sequenced from one sample in a study of molecular identifiers for immune sequencing clone quantification (dated by TCRdb to between 2018 and 2020). The library was obtained by PCR. Data came from an Illumina HiSeq 4000. TCRdb handled the public reads itself, with Q25 trimming in fastp and clone calling in MiXCR, and kept productive beta chains. Here each entry gathers all rows of one CDR3 protein and keeps the most common genes and DNA. In all, the sample holds 80,000 to 95,000 distinct CDR3 sequences, and roughly 20% of those were seen once. Around 0.91% of the sample rests with the top ten. Sequencing was done on a sample of naive CD8+ T cells from blood, with Jurkat cell RNA spiked in. Taken with the paper, the label for cell subset or site translates to: FACS-sorted CD8+CD4-CCR7+CD45RA+ naive T cells. The receptor set was obtained from a human donor in good health. Some libraries in this study had Jurkat cell RNA spiked in.

This clonotype was counted many times. This sequence joins TRBV7-9 and TRBJ2-3, with D tentatively TRBD1 or TRBD2 (6 bases each). V was clipped by 1 base and J by 2 bases, with 13 bases between them. CDR1 and CDR2 from the germline V gene are SEHNR and FQNEAQ (reference sequence). The CDR3 is made up of 16 amino acids. In DNA form, the CDR3 reads TGTGCCAGCAGCTTAGGATGGGGGGCCGTCACAGATACGCAGTATTTT. Translation gives CASSLGWGAVTDTQYF.

To note about this clonotype: This may come from a read error, since a much larger clone is one base off. The chain employs TRBV7-9 and TRBJ2-1; the match to TRBD2 covers 9 bases. The CDR3 contains 16 residues. CDR1 is SEHNR and CDR2 is FQNEAQ in the germline V gene (reference sequence). The CDR3 nucleotides read TGTGCCAGCAGCTCGCCGCTAGCGGGGAACAGCAATGAGCAGCTCTTC. Protein sequence: CASSSPLAGNSNEQLF.

In its sample, this clonotype was seen many times. This chain connects TRBV7-9 to TRBJ1-4, with TRBD1 identical over 7 bases. J gave up 7 bases and V 2 bases, and 4 bases lay outside the gene matches. The CDR3 runs to 14 residues. The germline V gene encodes CDR1 SEHNR and CDR2 FQNEAQ (reference sequence). DNA for the CDR3: TGTGCCAGCAGCTTAATTGACAGGGCTGAAAAACTGTTTTTT. Amino acids: CASSLIDRAEKLFF.

This clonotype has at least ten counts. J is TRBJ1-1 and V is TRBV7-6; tentative D call: TRBD1 (5 bases). V lost 2 bases and J 3 bases, leaving 13 bases between the germline ends. The CDR3 has 15 amino acids. Per germline, CDR1 SGHVS and CDR2 FNYEAQ. The CDR3 here is CASSLSWGEDTEAFF. As DNA, the CDR3 is TGTGCCAGCAGCTTATCTTGGGGGGAGGACACTGAAGCTTTCTTT.

Points on this clonotype: One base away lies a much larger clone, so this may be a sequencing read error. The rearrangement links TRBV7-9 to TRBJ1-4; D uncertain. CDR3 size: 14 residues. Looked up from germline, CDR1 is SEHNR and CDR2 is FQNEAQ (reference sequence). The CDR3 is CASSLGTWSEKLVF. CDR3 nucleotide sequence: TGTGCCAGCAGCTTAGGCACTTGGAGTGAAAAACTGGTTTTT.